Shown below are 21 T cell receptor beta chains from a single sample sequenced in a study of glioma-infiltrating T cells. Using RNA template, CDR3s of TCR alpha and beta were amplified with iRepertoire arm-PCR. TCRdb fed the multiplex PCR reads into MiXCR, producing one record per CDR3 protein. The sample yields about 89,000 distinct CDR3 sequences, about 25% seen once. Source material: glioma tissue, nonneoplastic brain tissue, or PBMCs (not recorded which). These receptors were obtained from a human donor with low-grade glioma or glioblastoma, undergoing nonglioma brain surgery, or in good health (not recorded which).

This clonotype was picked up many times. V and J are TRBV2 and TRBJ1-4; D is unclear. CDR3 length: 14 residues. CDR1 is SNHLY and CDR2 is FYNNEI in the germline V gene. Trimming took off 3 bases at V and 0 bases at J, with 5 bases between the two ends. The CDR3 loop is CASSDHATNEKLFF. As DNA, the CDR3 is TGTGCCAGCAGTGATCATGCAACTAATGAAAAACTGTTTTTT. The whole variable domain, remainder taken from reference TRBV2 and TRBJ1-4, is EPEVTQTPSHQVTQMGQEVILRCVPISNHLYFYWYRQILGQKVEFLVSFYNNEISEKSEIFDDQFSVERPDGSNFTLKIRSTKLEDSAMYFCASSDHATNEKLFFGSGTQLSVL.

This clonotype was recorded at least ten times. J is TRBJ1-2 and V is TRBV3-1; possible D gene TRBD1, 5 bases. Germline lookup yields CDR1 LGHDT and CDR2 YNNKEL (reference sequence). V was cut by 3 bases and J by 0 bases, with 11 bases left in between. The length of the CDR3 is 15 residues. The CDR3 sequence is CASSHSQGANYGYTF. CDR3 in DNA: TGTGCCAGCAGCCACAGCCAGGGAGCTAACTATGGCTACACCTTC.

This clonotype showed up many times. The V and J genes are TRBV7-8 and TRBJ1-5; 7 nucleotides agree with TRBD1. The junction had 4 bases not matched to a gene; V was cut back by 5 bases and J by 0 bases. This CDR3 has 15 residues. Germline CDR1 and CDR2: SGHVS and FQNEAQ. The CDR3 DNA reads TGTGCCAGCAGCACGGGACAGAATAGCAATCAGCCCCAGCATTTT. Residues: CASSTGQNSNQPQHF.

This clonotype was seen many times. The CDR3 is CASSWDRNSNQPQHF. The CDR3 DNA is TGTGCCAGCAGCTGGGACAGAAATAGCAATCAGCCCCAGCATTTT. This sequence joins TRBV7-2 and TRBJ1-5, with 7 bases that match TRBD1. Trimming at V came to 4 bases and at J to 0 bases, leaving 3 bases not matched to a gene. CDR1 and CDR2 from the germline V gene are SGHTA and FQGNSA. The length of the CDR3 is 15 residues.

Points on this clonotype: A read error may be the cause here, since a much bigger clone is one base away. The rearrangement links TRBV12-3 or TRBV12-4 to TRBJ2-3; D remains ambiguous. This CDR3 is built from 17 residues. CDR3 region: CASSLDRTVLGTDTEYF. DNA for the CDR3: TGTGCCAGCAGTTTGGATAGGACGGTTCTTGGCACAGATACGGAGTATTTT.

This clonotype was detected many times. The chain carries TRBV6-1 and TRBJ1-5; no reliable D call. Germline-derived CDR1 and CDR2 are MNHNS and SASEGT. There are 14 residues in the CDR3. With 7 bases removed from V and 0 bases from J, the gap between germline ends came to 10 bases. The CDR3 nucleotides are TGTGCCAGCAACCTTGATCATAGCAATCAGCCCCAGCATTTT. As protein: CASNLDHSNQPQHF.

At least ten counts were recorded for this clonotype. This chain connects TRBV6-6 to TRBJ2-7, with TRBD2 identical over 9 bases. Trimming cost V 0 bases and J 3 bases; bases outside gene matches: 0. Germline V gene sequence: CDR1 MNHNY, CDR2 SVGAGI (reference sequence). This CDR3 region has 14 residues. The CDR3 protein is CASSYSREGYEQYF. In DNA, the CDR3 is TGTGCCAGCAGTTACTCGCGGGAGGGCTACGAGCAGTACTTC.

This clonotype has a count of ten or more. This chain joins TRBV10-2 and TRBJ1-1; unclear D gene. CDR1 WSHSY and CDR2 SAAADI come from the germline V gene. This CDR3 is 15 amino acids long. Trimming removed 0 bases at V and 3 bases at J, with 11 bases between. The CDR3 loop is CASSESLNPDTEAFF. The CDR3 DNA sequence: TGCGCCAGCAGTGAGTCCCTAAACCCGGACACTGAAGCTTTCTTT.

This clonotype has ten or more counts. The rearrangement joins TRBV20-1 to TRBJ2-1; a weak D match, TRBD2 (6 bases). Trimming took 6 bases from V and 1 from J, leaving 13 bases between them. Germline V gene lookup returns CDR1 DFQATT and CDR2 SNEGSKA (reference sequence). The CDR3 spans 14 residues. CDR3 in amino acids: CSARDLLSYNEQFF. For the CDR3, the DNA is TGCAGTGCCCGGGACTTGCTGTCCTACAATGAGCAGTTCTTC.

This clonotype turned up a few times. This chain uses TRBV10-2 with TRBJ2-4, with D unresolved. There are 13 residues in the CDR3. Germline V gene data show CDR1 as WSHSY and CDR2 as SAAADI. Trimming removed 3 bases at V and 2 bases at J, with 5 bases between. This chain's CDR3 is CASSEVPKNIQYF. CDR3 DNA sequence: TGCGCCAGCAGTGAAGTACCCAAAAACATTCAGTACTTC.

By share of the sample, this clonotype is medium-sized. The V gene is TRBV6-1, the J gene TRBJ2-1, with 8 bases aligning to TRBD2. The V gene end was trimmed by 6 bases and the J gene end by 5 bases; junction bases not matched to a gene: 12. The CDR3 has 16 amino acids. Germline V gives CDR1 MNHNS, CDR2 SASEGT. The CDR3 DNA reads as TGTGCCAGCAGCCCAGGGAAGCGGGAGTTGGACAATGAGCAGTTCTTC. This gives the protein CASSPGKRELDNEQFF.

This clonotype occurred a few times. This chain links TRBV3-1 with TRBJ2-7; no reliable D call. The V gene's germline CDR1 is LGHDT and CDR2 YNNKEL (reference sequence). This CDR3 has 14 residues. V lost 0 bases to trimming and J lost 0 bases, with 6 bases between them. The chain's CDR3 is CASSQDQDSYEQYF. The CDR3 region has the DNA TGTGCCAGCAGCCAAGATCAGGACTCCTACGAGCAGTACTTC.

This clonotype was recorded at least ten times. The V gene is TRBV6-1, the J gene TRBJ2-7; D is possibly TRBD2 (5 bases). V lost 2 bases and J lost 6, with 8 bases in between. Germline-derived CDR1 and CDR2 are MNHNS and SASEGT. The CDR3 covers 12 residues. For the CDR3, the DNA is TGTGCCAGCAGTGAACGAGGGCTCGAGCAGTACTTC. Translation gives CASSERGLEQYF.

This clonotype was observed a handful of times. The J gene is TRBJ2-1, the V gene TRBV5-6, with 7 positions matching TRBD1. CDR1 is SGHDT, CDR2 YYEEEE, per germline. The CDR3 is 15 amino acids. Unmatched junction bases numbered 2, after V lost 1 base and J lost 1 base. Here the CDR3 reads CASSLRDSSYNEQFF. CDR3 sequence (DNA): TGTGCCAGCAGCTTGCGGGACAGTTCCTACAATGAGCAGTTCTTC.

In its sample, this clonotype was seen many times. The chain links TRBV6-1 to TRBJ1-5, with D possibly TRBD1 on 5 matching bases. Germline assignment: CDR1 MNHNS and CDR2 SASEGT. The V end was cut by 8 bases, the J end by 3 bases, with 17 bases between. The CDR3 is 15 residues long. As DNA, the CDR3 is TGTGCCAGCCGGGCCGCAGGGCGGGTCAATCAGCCCCAGCATTTT. This encodes CASRAAGRVNQPQHF.

Of note for this clonotype: A much more abundant neighbour one base away suggests this may be a read error. This chain connects TRBV6-2 or TRBV6-3 to TRBJ2-2; 10 bases map to TRBD2. Germline loops: CDR1 MNHEY, CDR2 SVGEGT. With V trimmed by 0 bases and J by 7 bases, 8 bases remained unmatched. CDR3 length: 17 residues. The CDR3: CASSYSIASGSCGELFF. As DNA, the CDR3 is TGTGCCAGCAGTTACTCGATTGCTAGCGGGAGCTGCGGGGAGCTGTTTTTT.

This clonotype was counted at least ten times. The chain employs TRBV18 and TRBJ1-2, with a possible D match to TRBD1 (6 bases). The V gene lost 6 bases and the J gene lost 4 bases, with 18 bases spanning the gap. The germline CDR1 and CDR2 sequences are KGHSH and LQKENI. There are 15 residues in the CDR3. For the CDR3, the DNA is TGTGCCAGCTCCCTTGGGGCGGGGGCAACCTATGGCTACACCTTC. It translates to CASSLGAGATYGYTF. Together with reference TRBV18 and TRBJ1-2, the CDR3 gives the full variable domain: NAGVMQNPRHLVRRRGQEARLRCSPMKGHSHVYWYRQLPEEGLKFMVYLQKENIIDESGMPKERFSAEFPKEGPSILRIQQVVRGDSAAYFCASSLGAGATYGYTFGSGTRLTVV.

The rearrangement joins TRBV4-1 to TRBJ2-7, with no clear D. V lost 1 base and J 0 bases, leaving 16 bases between the germline ends. Per germline, CDR1 MGHRA and CDR2 YSYEKL. The CDR3 consists of 17 residues. CDR3 DNA sequence: TGCGCCAGCAGCCAAGCCGGCTGGGATTTAAGCTCCTACGAGCAGTACTTC. Encoded protein: CASSQAGWDLSSYEQYF.

The table lists this clonotype with a few counts. V is TRBV11-2 and J is TRBJ2-1, with TRBD2 matching 8 bases. V was pared by 5 bases and J by 7 bases, with 10 bases of the junction left unmatched. Germline CDR1 SGHAT, CDR2 FQNNGV. This CDR3 contains 15 residues. This CDR3 reads CASSPYAGGTNEQFF. The CDR3 DNA follows: TGTGCCAGCAGCCCCTATGCGGGAGGAACAAATGAGCAGTTCTTC.

This clonotype was seen many times. CDR3 residues: CASRDATGDNQPQHF. As DNA, the CDR3 is TGTGCCAGCAGGGATGCGACAGGGGACAACCAGCCCCAGCATTTT. The rearrangement links TRBV2 to TRBJ1-5; the match to TRBD1 covers 8 bases. This CDR3 comprises 15 residues. With V trimmed by 6 bases and J by 7 bases, 11 bases remained unmatched. Germline CDR1 SNHLY, CDR2 FYNNEI.

The chain uses TRBV27 and TRBJ2-3, with 8 bases that match TRBD2. V lost 3 bases, J lost 6 bases, and 17 bases stayed unmatched. The CDR3 is made up of 18 amino acids. Germline CDR1 and CDR2: MNHEY and SMNVEV (reference sequence). For the CDR3, the DNA is TGTGCCAGCAGTTTCCCCCAGGTCGGGACTAGAGGCCCCGATACGCAGTATTTT. Protein product: CASSFPQVGTRGPDTQYF.